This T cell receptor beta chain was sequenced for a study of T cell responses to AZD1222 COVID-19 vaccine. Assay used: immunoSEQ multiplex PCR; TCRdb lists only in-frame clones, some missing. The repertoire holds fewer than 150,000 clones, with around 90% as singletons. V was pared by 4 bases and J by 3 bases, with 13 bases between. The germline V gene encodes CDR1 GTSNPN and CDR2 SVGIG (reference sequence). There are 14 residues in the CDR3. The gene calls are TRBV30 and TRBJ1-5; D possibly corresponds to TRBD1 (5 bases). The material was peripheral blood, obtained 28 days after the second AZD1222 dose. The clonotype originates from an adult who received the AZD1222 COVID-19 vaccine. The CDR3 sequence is CAWKRRGLNQPQHF. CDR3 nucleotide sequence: TGTGCCTGGAAGAGGAGGGGTCTCAATCAGCCCCAGCATTTT.